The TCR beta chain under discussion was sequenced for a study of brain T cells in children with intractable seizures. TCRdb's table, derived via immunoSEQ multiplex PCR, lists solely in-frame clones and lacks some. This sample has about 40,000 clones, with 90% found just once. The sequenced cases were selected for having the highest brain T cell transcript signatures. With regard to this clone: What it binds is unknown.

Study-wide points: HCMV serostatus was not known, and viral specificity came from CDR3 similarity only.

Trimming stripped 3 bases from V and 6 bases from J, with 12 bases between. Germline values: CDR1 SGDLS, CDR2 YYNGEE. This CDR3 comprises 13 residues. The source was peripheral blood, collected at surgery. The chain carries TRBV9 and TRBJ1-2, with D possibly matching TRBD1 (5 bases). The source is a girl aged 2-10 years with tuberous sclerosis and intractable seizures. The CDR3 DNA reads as TGTGCCAGCAGCGGGCAGGGTTTTCATGGCTACACCTTC. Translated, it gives CASSGQGFHGYTF.